This T cell receptor beta chain is from a study of PD-L1 blockade in urothelial cancer. Overall study: About 85% of the 29 patients were men whose urothelial cancer was bladder-origin. Analysis of the blood was performed 3 weeks (second dose) and 6 weeks after treatment start.

Profiled with immunoSEQ multiplex PCR; TCRdb holds only in-frame clones, not every one. The table has 45,000 to 60,000 clones, over 75% seen once. Study results and limitations: Lower pretreatment blood TCR clonality, under the median, predicted better survival, researchers reported.

This CDR3 region has 16 residues. CDR1 is KGHSH and CDR2 is LQKENI in the germline V gene. Between the trimmed V and J ends, which lost 2 bases and 7 bases, there was a span of 20 bases. The time point is: pretreatment peripheral blood. A word on this clone: Its matching antigen is unknown.

The TCR comes from a man between 65 and 79 years old with urothelial cancer. V is TRBV18 and J is TRBJ1-2; tentative D call: TRBD1 (5 bases). Specimen: PBMCs, collected around atezolizumab (anti-PD-L1) treatment. CDR3 region: CASSPKSGGDTPGYTF. The CDR3 bases are TGTGCCAGCTCACCAAAATCCGGGGGAGACACTCCTGGCTACACCTTC.